This T cell receptor (beta chain) was recovered during a study of blood T cell repertoires in COVID-19. Study as a whole: Whether acute or convalescent, the COVID-19 samples came from the United States, Italy and Spain. The cDNA or gDNA used as material had been derived from T cells, B-cell-depleted T cells, or PBMCs.

The authors' processing: Amplification of reference gene primers provided the estimated nucleated cell counts. Assay: immunoSEQ multiplex PCR; the TCRdb copy retains only in-frame clones and omits some. D and trimming were read from the DNA, whereas the V and J calls and clone size are those reported in that table. The sample lists about 62,000 clones, 80% to 90% occurring once. This receptor was identified in a woman older than 75 with acute or convalescent COVID-19. Sequenced input: peripheral blood.

The CDR3 sequence: CASSPSRASGGNEQFF. The CDR3 nucleotides are TGTGCCAGTAGTCCGAGCAGGGCTAGCGGGGGAAATGAGCAGTTCTTC. This chain joins TRBV19 and TRBJ2-1, with TRBD2 matching 10 bases. J gave up 7 bases and V 5 bases, and 11 bases lay outside the gene matches. Germline CDR1 and CDR2: LNHDA and SQIVND (reference sequence). The CDR3 length is 16 residues. Based on the CDR3 plus reference TRBV19 and TRBJ2-1, the full variable domain is DGGITQSPKYLFRKEGQNVTLSCEQNLNHDAMYWYRQDPGQGLRLIYYSQIVNDFQKGDIAEGYSVSREKKESFPLTVTSAQKNPTAFYLCASSPSRASGGNEQFFGPGTRLTVL.